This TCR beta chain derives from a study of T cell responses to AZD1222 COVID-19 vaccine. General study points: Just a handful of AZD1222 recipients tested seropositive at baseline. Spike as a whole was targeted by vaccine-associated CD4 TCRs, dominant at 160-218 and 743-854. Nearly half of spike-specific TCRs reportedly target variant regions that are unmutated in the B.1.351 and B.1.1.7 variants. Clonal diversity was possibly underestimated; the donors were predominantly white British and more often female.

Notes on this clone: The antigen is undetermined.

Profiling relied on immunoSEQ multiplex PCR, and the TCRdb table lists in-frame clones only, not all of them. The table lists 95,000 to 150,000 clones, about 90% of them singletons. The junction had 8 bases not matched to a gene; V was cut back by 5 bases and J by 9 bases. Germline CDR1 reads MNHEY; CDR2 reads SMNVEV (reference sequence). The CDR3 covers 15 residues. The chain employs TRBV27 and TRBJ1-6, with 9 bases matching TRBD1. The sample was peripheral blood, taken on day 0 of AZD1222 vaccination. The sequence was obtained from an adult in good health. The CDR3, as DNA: TGTGCCAGCAGTCACGGGACAGGGAACACTTCACCCCTCCACTTT. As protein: CASSHGTGNTSPLHF.